This T cell receptor (beta chain) was retrieved from a study of blood T cell repertoires in COVID-19. Study details: Acute and convalescent COVID-19 specimens originated in the United States, Italy and Spain.

The sample holds one count of this clone. Followed longitudinally, the Seattle patients had been enrolled during active infection. In the original workflow: Researchers report that nucleated cell counts were estimated from reference gene primer amplification. TCRdb keeps only in-frame clones here, not all; method: immunoSEQ multiplex PCR. V, J and clone size derive from that table, while D and trimming were established from the DNA sequence. Here the sample spans approximately 500,000 clones, about 88% being singletons. V lost 0 bases and J lost 7; bases outside the gene matches: 1. The CDR3 is made up of 15 amino acids. CDR1 and CDR2 from the germline V gene are MNHEY and SVGAGI.

The sample was peripheral blood. The source of this sequence is a woman aged 50 to 60 with COVID-19, enrolled during active disease. The V call is TRBV6-5, the J call TRBJ1-6, with 9 positions matching TRBD1. The CDR3 loop reads CASSYSGQGNSPLHF. DNA of the CDR3: TGTGCCAGCAGTTACTCGGGACAGGGCAATTCACCCCTCCACTTT.